Ten or more counts support the clone carrying this T cell receptor (beta chain). Its antigen is still unknown. These data come from a study of T cells in Graves' hyperthyroidism and ophthalmopathy. Regarding the study as a whole: For ophthalmopathy, model prediction preceded onset by a median 6.5 months.

The CDR3 runs to 14 residues. V lost 2 bases, J lost 0 bases, and 8 bases lay in between. Germline-derived CDR1 and CDR2 are SGHTA and FQGNSA. RNA transcripts served as the template for amplifying TCR beta CDR3 regions. The HTBI set primed first-round TCR CDR3 RT-PCR. In TCRdb, the multiplex PCR reads were re-called with MiXCR into one record per CDR3 protein. Among about 700,000 distinct CDR3 sequences, over 40% were seen once, and the ten largest hold roughly 7.2%. Sequenced input: peripheral blood or thyroid tissue (not recorded which). The genes are TRBV7-2 and TRBJ2-7, with D tentatively TRBD1 (6 bases). The receptor's source is an adult man with Graves' disease, either hyperthyroidism or ophthalmopathy (not recorded which). CDR3 region: CASSLQGNSYEQYF. The DNA of the CDR3 is TGTGCCAGCAGCTTACAGGGGAACTCCTACGAGCAGTACTTC.